These 10 T cell receptor beta chains originate from one sample sequenced in a study of T-cell memory formation after mild COVID-19. TCRdb re-called the 5' RACE reads through MiXCR, storing one row per CDR3 protein. This table holds over 350,000 distinct CDR3 sequences, 20% to 25% found once. The sample taken for sequencing was PBMCs or a T cell subset sorted from them (not recorded which). The receptors originated from an adult woman who had mild COVID-19 (a few samples of this study predate the infection). Cell type and time point are not known.

The V and J genes are TRBV12-3 or TRBV12-4 and TRBJ2-4; weak D call: TRBD1 (5 bases). Trimming left V 2 bases short and J 0 bases short, with 17 bases between. There are 18 residues in the CDR3. CDR3 in DNA: TGTGCCAGCAGTTTAAGCGCCCGCGACAGACTAGCCAAAAACATTCAGTACTTC. Protein: CASSLSARDRLAKNIQYF.

This clonotype appeared a single time. The chain joins TRBV24-1 to TRBJ2-7; the D call may be TRBD1 or TRBD2 (5 bases each). Looked up from germline, CDR1 is KGHDR and CDR2 is SFDVKD. The CDR3 loop spans 13 amino acids. Trimming removed 4 bases from V and 6 bases from J, with 12 bases in between. CDR3 protein: CATSDPGRAEQYF. The CDR3 DNA follows: TGTGCCACCAGTGACCCAGGGCGGGCCGAGCAGTACTTC.

CDR3 nucleotides: TGCGCCAGCAGCACCGGACAGGGGCCAACTAATGAAAAACTGTTTTTT. Translated: CASSTGQGPTNEKLFF. V gene TRBV5-1 combines with J gene TRBJ1-4; TRBD1 matches 9 bases. The J segment lost 0 bases and the V segment lost 4 bases, leaving 4 bases of the junction unmatched. Germline values: CDR1 SGHRS, CDR2 YFSETQ. The CDR3 has 16 residues.

This chain connects TRBV10-3 to TRBJ2-2, with D possibly matching TRBD2 (6 bases). The V gene lost 2 bases and the J gene lost 5 bases, with 12 bases spanning the gap. Per germline, CDR1 ENHRY and CDR2 SYGVKD. The CDR3 is 15 residues long. The CDR3 loop reads CAISEETSSTGELFF. CDR3 bases: TGTGCCATCAGTGAGGAAACTAGCTCAACCGGGGAGCTGTTTTTT.

This clonotype has just a few counts. The chain carries TRBV5-1 and TRBJ1-1; D call uncertain. The CDR3 spans 14 residues. V was trimmed by 5 bases and J by 0 bases, leaving 11 bases between them. The germline V gene encodes CDR1 SGHRS and CDR2 YFSETQ. The CDR3 nucleotides are TGCGCCAGCAGGGGAGATTATATGAACACTGAAGCTTTCTTT. It specifies CASRGDYMNTEAFF.

The V call is TRBV7-2, the J call TRBJ1-1; D gene unclear. The CDR3 length is 15 residues. Deletions cut 5 bases from V and 1 base from J, with 14 bases between. CDR1 is SGHTA and CDR2 is FQGNSA in the germline V gene. The CDR3 region has the DNA TGTGCCAGCAGCCTACGGGGTCCATCGAACACTGAAGCTTTCTTT. Translated: CASSLRGPSNTEAFF.

This clonotype was seen more than once but under ten times. The V call is TRBV5-1, the J call TRBJ1-3, with D maybe TRBD1 (6 bases). CDR1 is SGHRS and CDR2 is YFSETQ in the germline V gene. The CDR3 totals 15 residues. Trimming cost V 1 base and J 12 bases, with 20 bases left between them. This chain's CDR3 is CASSLNTASGDHIYF. The DNA for the CDR3 is TGCGCCAGCAGCTTGAATACAGCTTCAGGGGACCACATATATTTT. Based on the CDR3 plus reference TRBV5-1 and TRBJ1-3, the full variable domain is KAGVTQTPRYLIKTRGQQVTLSCSPISGHRSVSWYQQTPGQGLQFLFEYFSETQRNKGNFPGRFSGRQFSNSRSEMNVSTLELGDSALYLCASSLNTASGDHIYFGEGSWLTVV.

This clonotype was picked up many times. The V call is TRBV5-1, the J call TRBJ1-1; maybe TRBD1 (6 bases). Trimming left V 3 bases short and J 5 bases short, with 17 bases between. Germline CDR1 SGHRS, CDR2 YFSETQ. CDR3 length equals 15 residues. CDR3 nucleotides: TGCGCCAGCAGCTCCCAGGGGTCGGGAGGAACTGAAGCTTTCTTT. Translated, it gives CASSSQGSGGTEAFF.

This clonotype was detected a few times. The chain is built from TRBV20-1 and TRBJ2-5, with TRBD2 matching over 8 bases. In germline, CDR1 is DFQATT, CDR2 SNEGSKA (reference sequence). The CDR3 is 17 residues long. J gave up 4 bases and V 2 bases, and 15 bases lay outside the gene matches. CDR3 region: CSARLASSKRGGETQYF. CDR3 in DNA: TGCAGTGCTAGATTGGCTAGCTCTAAACGGGGGGGAGAGACCCAGTACTTC.

The rearrangement links TRBV11-2 to TRBJ1-2; 7 bases are a match to TRBD1. Germline lookup yields CDR1 SGHAT and CDR2 FQNNGV. The V and J ends lost 4 bases and 4 bases, in that order; junction bases with no gene match: 12. CDR3 length: 16 amino acids. Written as DNA, the CDR3 is TGTGCCAGCAGCTCCCCTAACAGGGGCCTTGGCTATGGCTACACCTTC. Protein product: CASSSPNRGLGYGYTF.